This T cell receptor beta chain originates from a study of T-cell memory formation after mild COVID-19. CDR1 is GTSNPN, CDR2 SVGIG, per germline (reference sequence). The CDR3 spans 15 residues. With 2 bases removed from V and 7 bases from J, the gap between germline ends came to 20 bases. TCRdb analysed the 5' RACE reads with MiXCR anew, one entry per CDR3 protein. The sample lists 450,000 or so distinct CDR3 sequences, around a quarter occurring once. This sequence originates from an adult woman who had mild COVID-19 (a few samples of this study predate the infection). Cell type and time point are not known. The material sequenced was PBMCs or a T cell subset sorted from them (not recorded which). The V call is TRBV30, the J call TRBJ1-2; D is ambiguous. The DNA for the CDR3 is TGTGCCTGGAGTCCAACCTCAGCGGCCGTCGGTGGCTACACCTTC. Protein product: CAWSPTSAAVGGYTF.